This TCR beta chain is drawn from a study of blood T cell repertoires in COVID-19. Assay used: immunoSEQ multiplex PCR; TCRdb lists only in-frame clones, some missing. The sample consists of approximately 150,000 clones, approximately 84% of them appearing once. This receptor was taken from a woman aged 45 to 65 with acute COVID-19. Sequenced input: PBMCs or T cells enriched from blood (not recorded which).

The CDR3 spells CASSLGLAGVQETQYF. CDR3 in DNA: TGCGCCAGCAGCTTAGGACTAGCGGGAGTCCAAGAGACCCAGTACTTC. The J gene is TRBJ2-5, the V gene TRBV5-1, with 13 positions matching TRBD2. V lost 2 bases, J lost 1 base, and 2 bases stayed unmatched. The germline V gene encodes CDR1 SGHRS and CDR2 YFSETQ. This CDR3 has 16 residues.